This entry describes one T cell receptor beta chain. These data belong to a study of shared T cell receptors in the human thymus. Assay used: immunoSEQ multiplex PCR; TCRdb lists only in-frame clones, some missing. The repertoire includes more than 300,000 clones, 85% to 95% of them detected once, and roughly 0.021% sits in the top ten. Germline V gene lookup returns CDR1 MGHDK and CDR2 SYGVNS. The CDR3 sequence is 15 residues long. The trim removed 5 bases at V and 2 bases at J, leaving 7 bases unmatched. The TCR comes from a human donor. The specimen was thymocytes. The rearrangement links TRBV25-1 to TRBJ2-7, with TRBD1 matching 9 bases. In DNA, the CDR3 is TGTGCCAGCAGTCCCGGGACAGGGAGTCCCTACGAGCAGTACTTC. This encodes CASSPGTGSPYEQYF.